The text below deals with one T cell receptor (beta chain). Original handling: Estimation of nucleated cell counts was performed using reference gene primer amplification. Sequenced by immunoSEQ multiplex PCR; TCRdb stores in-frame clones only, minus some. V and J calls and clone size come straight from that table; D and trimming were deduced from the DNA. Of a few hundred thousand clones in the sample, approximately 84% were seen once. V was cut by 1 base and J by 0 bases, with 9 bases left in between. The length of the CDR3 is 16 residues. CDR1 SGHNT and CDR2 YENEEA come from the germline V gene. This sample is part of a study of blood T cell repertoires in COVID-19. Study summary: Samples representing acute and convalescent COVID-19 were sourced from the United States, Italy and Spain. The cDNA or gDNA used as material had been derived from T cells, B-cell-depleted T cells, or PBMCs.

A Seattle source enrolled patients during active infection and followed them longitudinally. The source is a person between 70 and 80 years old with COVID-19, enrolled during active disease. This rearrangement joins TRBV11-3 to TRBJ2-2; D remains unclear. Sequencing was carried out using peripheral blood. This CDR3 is CASSLGPGTNTGELFF. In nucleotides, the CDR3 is TGTGCCAGCAGCTTAGGTCCAGGAACGAACACCGGGGAGCTGTTTTTT. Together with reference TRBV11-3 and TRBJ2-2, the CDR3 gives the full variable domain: EAGVVQSPRYKIIEKKQPVAFWCNPISGHNTLYWYLQNLGQGPELLIRYENEEAVDDSQLPKDRFSAERLKGVDSTLKIQPAELGDSAVYLCASSLGPGTNTGELFFGEGSRLTVL.